The sequence of this TCR beta chain was determined in a study of blood T cell repertoires in COVID-19 (TCRdb year 2020). For the wider study: The collaborator samples originated in the United States, Italy and Spain and spanned the acute and convalescent phases of COVID-19. Nearly every sample came with metadata listing a de-identified subject ID, COVID-19 status, age in years and sex. The dataset comprised deeply sampled blood TCRbeta repertoires from subjects exposed to, actively infected with, or recovered from COVID-19. The material from the prospective study consisted of cDNA or gDNA derived from T cells, B-cell-depleted T cells, or PBMCs. The repertoires were made available in a free public database intended to serve as a resource for research on the immune response to SARS-CoV-2. Where available, HLA class I and class II types were obtained from metadata supplied by the sample provider rather than from assay-based typing. Samples were obtained from the ongoing ImmuneRACE study (first 160 participants) and from some 1,200 subjects provided by 6 global collaborators. What the work shows at the level of the full study, not this receptor alone: The quantity of clinical and demographic metadata differed by source and by participant and was supplied without curation.

TCRbeta CDR3 regions were amplified from genomic DNA by means of the immunoSEQ Assay, a bias-controlled multiplex PCR. The paper's processing steps were these. The number of nucleated cells in each sample was estimated from the amplification of reference gene primers within the assay. To quantify the absolute abundance of each unique TCRbeta CDR3 rearrangement, sequence reads were collapsed and filtered. For each sample, productive Simpson clonality was calculated as the square root of Simpson's diversity index over productive rearrangements. Not all clones reach the TCRdb copy of this immuneACCESS table, which keeps in-frame sequences only. Checked studies attribute under half of the gap to unresolved V genes and leave the rest unexplained. The DNA was the basis for D and trimming; V, J and clone size are from that table. The table for this sample lists 150,000 to 200,000 clones; around 82% of them were counted only once. The ten largest clonotypes hold under 6.5% of the sample.

As regards this clone: This clone's antigen is unknown. Base qualities are not recorded, but no much larger clone differs from it by a single base.

As encoded in the germline V gene (reference sequence), CDR1 is LNHDA while CDR2 is SQIVND. Trimming removed 4 bases from V and 6 bases from J, leaving 24 bases between the germline ends. From cysteine to phenylalanine, the CDR3 is 17 amino acids long. Of the read, only the CDR3 DNA is kept; its 51 bases are in frame from base 1. In the prospective study, participants were about 18 to 95 years old, resided in 20 to 30 geographic areas of the United States, and were enrolled through a virtual design. To assign participants to cohorts, the prospective study relied on clinical history that participants themselves reported in a screening survey and a study questionnaire. In the prospective study, whole blood, serum and a nasopharyngeal or oropharyngeal swab were collected from each participant by mobile phlebotomists. Prospective study participants could optionally give additional blood draws and questionnaires over an approximately two-month period. Blood samples from the prospective study were shipped frozen or at room temperature prior to DNA extraction.

In this chain, TRBV19 is recombined with TRBJ1-2; TRBD1 is a weak D gene call, 6 bases matching. This TCR derives from a woman aged 55-69 years with acute COVID-19. Material for sequencing was PBMCs or T cells enriched from blood (not recorded which). Here is the DNA: TGTGCCAGTAGTAACCTCGTTCGAGGGGGAAGATCAGATGGCTACACCTTC. This sequence encodes CASSNLVRGGRSDGYTF.